Listed here is a single T cell receptor beta chain. The CDR3 sequence is 13 residues long. Germline lookup yields CDR1 SGDLS and CDR2 YYNGEE. The ends lost 1 base at V and 8 bases at J; junction bases unmatched: 4. The data were taken from a study of blood T cell repertoires in COVID-19. For the study at large: PBMCs, B-cell-depleted T cells, or T cells were the source of the cDNA or gDNA that made up the material.

Generated by immunoSEQ multiplex PCR, the TCRdb table keeps only in-frame clones and is missing some. Of about 210,000 clones listed, about 87% were seen once; the top ten hold about 1.7%. This TCR was sampled from a man aged 65 to 79 with acute or convalescent COVID-19. Material: peripheral blood. The V gene is TRBV9, the J gene TRBJ1-2, with 8 bases that match TRBD1. The chain's CDR3 is CASSVQGAGGYTF. In nucleotides, the CDR3 is TGTGCCAGCAGCGTACAGGGGGCAGGCGGCTACACCTTC.